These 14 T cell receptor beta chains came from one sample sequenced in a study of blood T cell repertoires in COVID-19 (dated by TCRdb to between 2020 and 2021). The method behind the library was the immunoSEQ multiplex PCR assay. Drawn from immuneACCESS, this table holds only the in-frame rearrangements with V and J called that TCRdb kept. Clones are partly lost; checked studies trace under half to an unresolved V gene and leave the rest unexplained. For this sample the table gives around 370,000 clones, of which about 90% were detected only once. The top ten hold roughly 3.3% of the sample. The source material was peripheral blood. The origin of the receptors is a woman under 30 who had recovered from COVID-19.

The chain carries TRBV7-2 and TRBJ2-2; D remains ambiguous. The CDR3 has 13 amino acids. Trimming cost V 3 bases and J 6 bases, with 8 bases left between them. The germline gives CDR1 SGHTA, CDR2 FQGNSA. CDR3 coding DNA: TGTGCCAGCAGCTTTAGAGGTTCCGGGGAGCTGTTTTTT. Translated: CASSFRGSGELFF.

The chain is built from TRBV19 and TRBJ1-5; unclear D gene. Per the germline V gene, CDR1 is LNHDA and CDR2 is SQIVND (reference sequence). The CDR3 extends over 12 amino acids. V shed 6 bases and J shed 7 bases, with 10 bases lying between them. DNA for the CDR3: TGTGCCAGTAGCTCAAACGGGCAGCCCCAGCATTTT. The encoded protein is CASSSNGQPQHF.

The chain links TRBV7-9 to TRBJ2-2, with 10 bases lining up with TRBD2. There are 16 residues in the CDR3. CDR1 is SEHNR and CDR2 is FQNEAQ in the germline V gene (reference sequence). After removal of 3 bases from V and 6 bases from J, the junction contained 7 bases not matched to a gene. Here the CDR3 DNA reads TGTGCCAGCAGCTTGTTACTAGCGGGAAGTGCCGGGGAGCTGTTTTTT. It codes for CASSLLLAGSAGELFF.

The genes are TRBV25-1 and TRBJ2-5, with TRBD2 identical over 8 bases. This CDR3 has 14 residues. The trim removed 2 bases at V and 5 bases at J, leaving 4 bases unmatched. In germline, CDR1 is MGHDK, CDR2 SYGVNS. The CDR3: CASSESGSKETQYF. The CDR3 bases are TGTGCCAGCAGTGAAAGCGGGAGTAAGGAGACCCAGTACTTC.

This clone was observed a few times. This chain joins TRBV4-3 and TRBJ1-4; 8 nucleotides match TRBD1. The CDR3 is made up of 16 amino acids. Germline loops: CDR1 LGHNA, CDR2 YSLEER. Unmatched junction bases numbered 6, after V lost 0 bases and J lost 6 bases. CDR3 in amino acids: CASSQETGTGYEKLFF. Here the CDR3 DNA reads TGCGCCAGCAGCCAAGAAACCGGGACAGGTTATGAAAAACTGTTTTTT.

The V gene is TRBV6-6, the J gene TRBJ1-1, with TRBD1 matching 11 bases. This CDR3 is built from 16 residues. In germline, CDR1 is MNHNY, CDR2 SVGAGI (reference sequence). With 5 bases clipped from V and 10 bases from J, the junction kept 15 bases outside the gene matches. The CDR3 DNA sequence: TGTGCCAGCAGTGGGGACAGGGGGGCGCTCATCGATTCAGCTTTCTTT. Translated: CASSGDRGALIDSAFF.

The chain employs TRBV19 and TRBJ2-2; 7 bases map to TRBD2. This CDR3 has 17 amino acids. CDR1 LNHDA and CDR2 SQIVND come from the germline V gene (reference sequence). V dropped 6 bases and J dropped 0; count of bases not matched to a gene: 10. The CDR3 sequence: CASRPGRRGSNTGELFF. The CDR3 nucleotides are TGTGCCAGTAGACCCGGGAGGCGCGGATCGAACACCGGGGAGCTGTTTTTT.

DNA for the CDR3: TGCAGCGTTGAAGAGTCGGGAACAGGGGACAGCACAGATACGCAGTATTTT. Its translation: CSVEESGTGDSTDTQYF. The V call is TRBV29-1, the J call TRBJ2-3, with 7 positions matching TRBD1. This CDR3 is 17 amino acids long. Germline V gene lookup returns CDR1 SQVTM and CDR2 ANQGSEA. Trimming took 0 bases from V and 0 from J; bases not matched to a gene: 9.

The CDR3 DNA reads TGTGCCGGCGGGACAGGGGGCCGGGGGAACTATGGCTACACCTTC. Protein product: CAGGTGGRGNYGYTF. The chain is built from TRBV19 and TRBJ1-2; 12 nucleotides match TRBD1. CDR3 size: 15 residues. Losses at the gene ends were 11 bases for V and 2 bases for J; bases not matched to a gene: 9. CDR1 is LNHDA and CDR2 is SQIVND in the germline V gene (reference sequence). Variable domain in full (rest from reference TRBV19 and TRBJ1-2): DGGITQSPKYLFRKEGQNVTLSCEQNLNHDAMYWYRQDPGQGLRLIYYSQIVNDFQKGDIAEGYSVSREKKESFPLTVTSAQKNPTAFYLCAGGTGGRGNYGYTFGSGTRLTVV.

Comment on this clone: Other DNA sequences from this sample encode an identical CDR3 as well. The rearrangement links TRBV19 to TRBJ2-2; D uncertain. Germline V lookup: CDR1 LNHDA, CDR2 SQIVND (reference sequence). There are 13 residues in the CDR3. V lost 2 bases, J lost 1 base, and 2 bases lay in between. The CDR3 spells CASSIQNTGELFF. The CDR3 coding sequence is TGTGCCAGTAGTATACAGAACACCGGGGAGCTGTTTTTT. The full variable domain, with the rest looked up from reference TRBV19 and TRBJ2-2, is DGGITQSPKYLFRKEGQNVTLSCEQNLNHDAMYWYRQDPGQGLRLIYYSQIVNDFQKGDIAEGYSVSREKKESFPLTVTSAQKNPTAFYLCASSIQNTGELFFGEGSRLTVL.

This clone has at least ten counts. CDR3 coding DNA: TGTGCCAGCAGCCATCGCACCAGGGACGAGCAGTACGTC. It specifies CASSHRTRDEQYV. J is TRBJ2-7 and V is TRBV9; possibly TRBD1 for D (5 bases). CDR3 length equals 13 residues. The V and J ends lost 4 bases and 5 bases respectively, with 13 bases between them. From germline, CDR1 is SGDLS and CDR2 YYNGEE.

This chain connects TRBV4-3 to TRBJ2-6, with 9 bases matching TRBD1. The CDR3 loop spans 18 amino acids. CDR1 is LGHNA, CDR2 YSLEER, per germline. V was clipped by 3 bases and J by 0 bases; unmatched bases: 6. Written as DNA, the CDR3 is TGCGCCAGCAGCCACACAGGGGGCCTAGTCTCTGGGGCCAACGTCCTGACTTTC. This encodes CASSHTGGLVSGANVLTF.

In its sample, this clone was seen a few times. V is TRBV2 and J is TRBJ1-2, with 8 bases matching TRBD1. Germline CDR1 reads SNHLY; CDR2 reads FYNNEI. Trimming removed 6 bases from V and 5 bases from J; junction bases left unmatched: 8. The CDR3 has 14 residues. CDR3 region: CASSMGQAPYGYTF. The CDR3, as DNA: TGTGCCAGCAGCATGGGACAGGCCCCTTATGGCTACACCTTC.

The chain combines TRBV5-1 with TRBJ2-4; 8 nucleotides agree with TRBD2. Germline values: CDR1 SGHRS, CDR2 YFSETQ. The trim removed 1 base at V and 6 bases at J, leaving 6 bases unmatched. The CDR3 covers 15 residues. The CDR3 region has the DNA TGCGCCAGCAGCTTGACGGGAGGGTTGGGAAACATTCAGTACTTC. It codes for CASSLTGGLGNIQYF.